Sequencing of this TCR beta chain was carried out in a study of T cell responses to AZD1222 COVID-19 vaccine. Clones were read by immunoSEQ multiplex PCR, and TCRdb kept only the in-frame ones, dropping some. The sample includes about 110,000 clones, roughly 90% of them seen just once. The study's findings and limits: There were vaccine-associated CD4 TCRs across spike, dominant at 160-218 and 743-854. Spike-specific TCRs gained breadth and depth after people received two AZD1222 doses. Only a handful of individuals given AZD1222 were seropositive at baseline.

This clone was recorded a few times. Its antigen remains unidentified. V lost 7 bases, J lost 5 bases, and 3 bases stayed unmatched. The CDR3 runs 13 residues. Germline values: CDR1 SNHLY, CDR2 FYNNEI. The chain joins TRBV2 to TRBJ1-5; 9 bases are a match to TRBD1. The TCR originated in an adult in good health. The starting material was peripheral blood, obtained on day 0 of AZD1222 vaccination. The CDR3 DNA is TGTGCCAGCACTCGGACAGGGGATCAGCCCCAGCATTTT. Amino acid sequence: CASTRTGDQPQHF.